One TCR beta chain is described in this entry. Its specificity is not known. By way of CD45RO/CCR7/CD25/CD127/CD95/CD27, the CD4+ regulatory, stem cell-like memory, central memory and naive cells were sorted. The sequenced template was cDNA made from the entire isolated RNA. Clones were read by immunoSEQ multiplex PCR, and TCRdb kept only the in-frame ones, dropping some. In the table there are fewer than 250,000 clones, about 63% of which are singletons. This record comes from a study of beta chain features in type 1 diabetes. Study-wide results and caveats: VDJ junctions sequenced from type 1 diabetes patients showed fewer insertions and more deletions.

Germline CDR1 reads MNHEY; CDR2 reads SMNVEV (reference sequence). V lost 6 bases and J 8 bases, leaving 6 bases between the germline ends. CDR3 length: 10 residues. The sequence came from a man aged 25-45 years in good health. This chain links TRBV27 with TRBJ2-3; D gene unclear. Sequencing was performed on naive CD4+ T cells from blood. CDR3 loop: CASRGGTQYF. CDR3 DNA: TGTGCCAGCAGGGGCGGTACGCAGTATTTT.